This T cell receptor beta chain stems from a study of blood T cell repertoires in COVID-19. Study summary: The United States, Italy and Spain provided the acute and convalescent COVID-19 samples.

The table came from immunoSEQ multiplex PCR; TCRdb's copy has only in-frame clones and leaves some out. The sample lists 150,000 to 200,000 clones, around 86% occurring once. Sequenced: peripheral blood. This TCR was recovered from a woman older than 75 in a cohort sampled during active or convalescent COVID-19.

CDR3 in amino acids: CSASEKGAGNEQFF. CDR3 DNA sequence: TGCAGTGCTAGTGAAAAGGGGGCCGGGAATGAGCAGTTCTTC. V usage is TRBV20-1 and J usage is TRBJ2-1; 7 bases are shared with TRBD1. This CDR3 has 14 residues. In germline, CDR1 is DFQATT, CDR2 SNEGSKA (reference sequence). Trimming at V came to 3 bases and at J to 7 bases, leaving 9 bases not matched to a gene.